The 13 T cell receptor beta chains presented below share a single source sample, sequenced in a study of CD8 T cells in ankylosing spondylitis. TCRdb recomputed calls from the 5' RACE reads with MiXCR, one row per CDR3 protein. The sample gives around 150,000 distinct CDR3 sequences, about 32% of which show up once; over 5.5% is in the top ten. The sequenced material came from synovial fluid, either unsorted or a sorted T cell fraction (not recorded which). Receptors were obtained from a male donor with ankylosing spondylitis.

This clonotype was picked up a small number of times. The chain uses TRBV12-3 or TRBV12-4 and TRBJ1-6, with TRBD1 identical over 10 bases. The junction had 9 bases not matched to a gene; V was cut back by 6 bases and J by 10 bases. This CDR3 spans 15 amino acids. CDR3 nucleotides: TGTGCCAGCAGCCCCGGGGACAGGGGAGGGTCACCCCTCCACTTT. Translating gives CASSPGDRGGSPLHF.

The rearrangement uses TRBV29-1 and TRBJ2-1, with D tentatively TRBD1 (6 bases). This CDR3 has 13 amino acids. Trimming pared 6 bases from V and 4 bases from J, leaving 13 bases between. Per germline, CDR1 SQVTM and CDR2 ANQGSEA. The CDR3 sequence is CSVRWTAYNEQFF. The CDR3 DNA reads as TGCAGCGTACGTTGGACAGCATACAATGAGCAGTTCTTC.

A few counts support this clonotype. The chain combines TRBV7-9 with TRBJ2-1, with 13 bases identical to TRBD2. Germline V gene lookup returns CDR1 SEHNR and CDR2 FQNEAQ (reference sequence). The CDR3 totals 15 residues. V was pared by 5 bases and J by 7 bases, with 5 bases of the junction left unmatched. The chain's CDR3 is CASSRTSGSRNEQFF. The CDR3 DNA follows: TGTGCCAGCAGCAGGACTAGCGGGAGTAGGAATGAGCAGTTCTTC.

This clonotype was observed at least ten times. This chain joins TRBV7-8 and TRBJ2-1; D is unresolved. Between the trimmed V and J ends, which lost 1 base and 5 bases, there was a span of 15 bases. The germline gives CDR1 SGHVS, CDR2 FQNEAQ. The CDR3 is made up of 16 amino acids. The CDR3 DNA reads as TGTGCCAGCAGCTTAGTCGTGGCTAGGTCCCACAATGAGCAGTTCTTC. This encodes CASSLVVARSHNEQFF.

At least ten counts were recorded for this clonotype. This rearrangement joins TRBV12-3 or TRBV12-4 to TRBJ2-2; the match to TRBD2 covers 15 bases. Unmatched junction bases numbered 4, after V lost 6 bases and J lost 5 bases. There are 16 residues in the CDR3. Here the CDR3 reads CASRAGTSGRTGELFF. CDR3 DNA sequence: TGTGCCAGCAGGGCCGGGACTAGCGGGAGGACCGGGGAGCTGTTTTTT.

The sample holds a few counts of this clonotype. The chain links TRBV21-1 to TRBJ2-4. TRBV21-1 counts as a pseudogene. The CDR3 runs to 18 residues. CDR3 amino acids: CASSKGPPEPLAKNIQYF. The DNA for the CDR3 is TGTGCCAGCAGCAAAGGGCCCCCAGAACCTCTAGCCAAAAACATTCAGTACTTC.

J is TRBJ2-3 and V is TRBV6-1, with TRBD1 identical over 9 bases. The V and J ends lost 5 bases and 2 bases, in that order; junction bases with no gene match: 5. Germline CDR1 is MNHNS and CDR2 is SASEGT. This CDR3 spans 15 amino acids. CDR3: CASSPQGAPTDTQYF. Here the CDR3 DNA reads TGTGCCAGCAGTCCACAGGGGGCACCCACAGATACGCAGTATTTT.

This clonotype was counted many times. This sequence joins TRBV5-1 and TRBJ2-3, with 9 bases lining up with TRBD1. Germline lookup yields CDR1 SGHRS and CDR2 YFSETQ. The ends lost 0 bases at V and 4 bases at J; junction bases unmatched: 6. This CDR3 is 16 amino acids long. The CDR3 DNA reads TGCGCCAGCAGCTTGGATGGGGGACAGGGAGCAGATACGCAGTATTTT. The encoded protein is CASSLDGGQGADTQYF.

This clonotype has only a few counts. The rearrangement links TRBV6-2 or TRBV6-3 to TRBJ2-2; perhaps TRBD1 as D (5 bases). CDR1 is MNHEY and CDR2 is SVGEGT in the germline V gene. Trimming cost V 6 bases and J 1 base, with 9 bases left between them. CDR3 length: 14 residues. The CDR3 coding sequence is TGTGCCAGCAGGGGGCTAGGGAACACCGGGGAGCTGTTTTTT. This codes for CASRGLGNTGELFF.

The CDR3 DNA follows: TGCAGTGCTAGAGATTCCGGGACTAGCAGGGTGGACCATGAGCAGTTCTTC. Protein sequence: CSARDSGTSRVDHEQFF. This chain links TRBV20-1 with TRBJ2-1; 9 bases match TRBD2. Germline lookup yields CDR1 DFQATT and CDR2 SNEGSKA (reference sequence). The CDR3 contains 17 residues. V lost 0 bases to trimming and J lost 8 bases; unmatched junction nucleotides: 14.

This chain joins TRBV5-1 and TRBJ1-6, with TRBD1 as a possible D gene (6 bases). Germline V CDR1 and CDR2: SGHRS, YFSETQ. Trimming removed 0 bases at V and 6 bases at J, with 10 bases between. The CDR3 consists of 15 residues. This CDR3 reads CASSLEGETNSPLHF. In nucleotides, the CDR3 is TGCGCCAGCAGCTTGGAGGGGGAAACTAATTCACCCCTCCACTTT.

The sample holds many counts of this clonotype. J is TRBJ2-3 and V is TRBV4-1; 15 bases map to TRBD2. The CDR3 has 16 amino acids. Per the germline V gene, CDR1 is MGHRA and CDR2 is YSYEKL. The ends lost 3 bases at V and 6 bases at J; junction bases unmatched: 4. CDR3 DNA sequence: TGCGCCAGCAGCCAGGGACTAGCGGGAGGTTGGGATACGCAGTATTTT. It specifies CASSQGLAGGWDTQYF.

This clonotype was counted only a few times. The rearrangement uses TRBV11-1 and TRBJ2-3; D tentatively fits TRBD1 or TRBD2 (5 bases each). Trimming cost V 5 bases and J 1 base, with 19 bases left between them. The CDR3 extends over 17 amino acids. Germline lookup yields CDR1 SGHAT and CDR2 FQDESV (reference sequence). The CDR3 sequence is CASSEGKGGHRTDTQYF. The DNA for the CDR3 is TGTGCCAGCAGCGAGGGGAAGGGCGGGCACCGCACAGATACGCAGTATTTT.